Listed below are T cell receptor beta chains from one sample, sequenced in a study of control samples from healthy donors and cancer patients. Generated by immunoSEQ multiplex PCR, the TCRdb table keeps only in-frame clones and is missing some. The sample comprises nearly 200,000 clones, roughly nine tenths of which are singletons, and about 1.7% rests with the top ten. Sequencing was carried out using blood. Receptor source: a man aged 25-45 years in good health. The CDR3 runs from the conserved cysteine through the conserved F or W. D genes are given only for firm matches. Expanded clones get a size class; other rows say once, few or many, or leave the size out.

clone size,D gene,J gene,V gene,CDR3 DNA,CDR3 protein
-,-,TRBJ2-7,TRBV2,TGTGCCAGCAGTGACTACGAGCAGTACTTC,CASSDYEQYF
few,-,TRBJ1-5,TRBV27,TGTGCCAGCAGTTTAAGAGGGTTTATACAGCCCCAGCATTTT,CASSLRGFIQPQHF
-,-,TRBJ2-7,TRBV3-1/TRBV3-2,TGTGCCAGCAGCCAAGAATGGGTCTCCTACGAGCAGTACTTC,CASSQEWVSYEQYF
-,-,TRBJ1-2,TRBV28,TGTGCCAGCAGTTTTGAGGACAGCTACTATGGCTACACCTTC,CASSFEDSYYGYTF
-,-,TRBJ1-5,TRBV28,TGTGCCAGCAGCCCCCGAGACTCTAGGGGTCAGCCCCAGCATTTT,CASSPRDSRGQPQHF
-,TRBD2,TRBJ2-3,TRBV7-8,TGTGCCAGCAGCCATACCCCGGCGGGGGGAGATACGCAGTATTTT,CASSHTPAGGDTQYF
-,TRBD2,TRBJ2-2,TRBV24-1,TGTGCCACCAGTGGAGCTAGCGGGGTAGACACCGGGGAGCTGTTTTTT,CATSGASGVDTGELFF
few,-,TRBJ2-7,TRBV2,TGTGCCAGCAGTAGCTCCTACGAGCAGTACTTC,CASSSSYEQYF
-,-,TRBJ2-1,TRBV9,TGTGCCAGCAGCACCTCGACAGGAACCAATGAGCAGTTCTTC,CASSTSTGTNEQFF
once,TRBD1,TRBJ2-5,TRBV5-1,TGCGCCAGCAGACCCGGACAGGGGGAGGAGACCCAGTACTTC,CASRPGQGEETQYF
-,-,TRBJ1-4,TRBV2,TGTGCCAGCAGGGGAACGGGACTGCCTAATGAAAAACTGTTTTTT,CASRGTGLPNEKLFF
-,-,TRBJ2-3,TRBV6-4,TGTGCCAGCAGTGATGGGGGCACAGATACGCAGTATTTT,CASSDGGTDTQYF
once,-,TRBJ1-5,TRBV7-9,TGTGCCAGCAGCTTCAACGGGGTAATACAGCCCCAGCATTTT,CASSFNGVIQPQHF
-,-,TRBJ1-1,TRBV11-2,TGTGCCAGCAGCTTAGATACGGGGGCTCGGATAACTTTCTTT,CASSLDTGARITFF
-,-,TRBJ2-3,TRBV9,TGTGCCAGCAGCGTACAATCTGGGTATAGCACAGATACGCAGTATTTT,CASSVQSGYSTDTQYF
-,TRBD1,TRBJ1-2,TRBV2,TGTGCCAGCAGTGTCAGGGGGCGGGATGGCTACACCTTC,CASSVRGRDGYTF
-,TRBD2,TRBJ2-1,TRBV5-4,TGTGCCAGCAGCGGACTAGCGGGGGGGGCCTACAATGAGCAGTTCTTC,CASSGLAGGAYNEQFF